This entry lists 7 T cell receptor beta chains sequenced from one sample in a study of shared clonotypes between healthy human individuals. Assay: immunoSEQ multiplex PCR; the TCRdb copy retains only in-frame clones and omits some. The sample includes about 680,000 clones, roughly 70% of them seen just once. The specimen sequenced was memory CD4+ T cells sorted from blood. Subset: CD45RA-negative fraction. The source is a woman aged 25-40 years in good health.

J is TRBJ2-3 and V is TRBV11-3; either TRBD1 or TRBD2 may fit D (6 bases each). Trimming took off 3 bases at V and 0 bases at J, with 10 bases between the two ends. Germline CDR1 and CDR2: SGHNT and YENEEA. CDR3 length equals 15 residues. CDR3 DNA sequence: TGTGCCAGCAGCTTCGGGGGCGCAAGCACAGATACGCAGTATTTT. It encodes CASSFGGASTDTQYF.

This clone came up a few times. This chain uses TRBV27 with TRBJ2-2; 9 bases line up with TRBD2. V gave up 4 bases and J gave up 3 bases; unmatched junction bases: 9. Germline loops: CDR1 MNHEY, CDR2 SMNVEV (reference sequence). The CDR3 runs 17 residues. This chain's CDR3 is CASSSYSGRAHTGELFF. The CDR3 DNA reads TGTGCCAGCAGTTCCTATAGCGGGAGAGCCCACACCGGGGAGCTGTTTTTT.

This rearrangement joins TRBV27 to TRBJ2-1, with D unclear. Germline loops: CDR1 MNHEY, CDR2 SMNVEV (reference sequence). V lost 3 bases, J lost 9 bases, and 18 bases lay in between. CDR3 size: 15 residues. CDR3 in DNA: TGTGCCAGCAGTTTTTCAACTTCATTAAGTCCTGAGCAGTTCTTC. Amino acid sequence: CASSFSTSLSPEQFF.

CDR3 amino acids: CASSEHRRVDSTDTQYF. The CDR3 coding sequence is TGTGCCAGCAGCGAACATCGACGGGTGGATAGCACAGATACGCAGTATTTT. The V gene is TRBV7-2, the J gene TRBJ2-3; D not resolved. V was trimmed by 5 bases and J by 0 bases, leaving 18 bases between them. CDR3 length: 17 amino acids. From germline, CDR1 is SGHTA and CDR2 FQGNSA.

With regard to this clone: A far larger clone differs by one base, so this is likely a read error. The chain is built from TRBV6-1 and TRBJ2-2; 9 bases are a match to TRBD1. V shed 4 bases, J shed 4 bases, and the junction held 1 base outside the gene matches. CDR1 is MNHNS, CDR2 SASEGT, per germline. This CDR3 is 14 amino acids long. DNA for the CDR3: TGTGCCAGCAGTGGGACAGGGGCCACCGGGGAGCTGTTTTTT. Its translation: CASSGTGATGELFF.

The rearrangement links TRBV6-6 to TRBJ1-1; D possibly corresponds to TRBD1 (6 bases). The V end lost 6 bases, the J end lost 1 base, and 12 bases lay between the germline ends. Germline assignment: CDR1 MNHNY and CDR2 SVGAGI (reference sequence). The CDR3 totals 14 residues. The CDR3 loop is CASRATGTNTEAFF. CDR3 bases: TGTGCCAGCAGGGCCACAGGGACGAACACTGAAGCTTTCTTT.

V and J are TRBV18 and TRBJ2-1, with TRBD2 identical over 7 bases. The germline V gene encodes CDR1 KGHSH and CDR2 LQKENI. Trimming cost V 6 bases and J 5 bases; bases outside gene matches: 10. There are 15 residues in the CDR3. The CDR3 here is CASSSTAGVNNEQFF. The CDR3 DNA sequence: TGTGCCAGCTCCTCAACGGCGGGAGTAAACAATGAGCAGTTCTTC.